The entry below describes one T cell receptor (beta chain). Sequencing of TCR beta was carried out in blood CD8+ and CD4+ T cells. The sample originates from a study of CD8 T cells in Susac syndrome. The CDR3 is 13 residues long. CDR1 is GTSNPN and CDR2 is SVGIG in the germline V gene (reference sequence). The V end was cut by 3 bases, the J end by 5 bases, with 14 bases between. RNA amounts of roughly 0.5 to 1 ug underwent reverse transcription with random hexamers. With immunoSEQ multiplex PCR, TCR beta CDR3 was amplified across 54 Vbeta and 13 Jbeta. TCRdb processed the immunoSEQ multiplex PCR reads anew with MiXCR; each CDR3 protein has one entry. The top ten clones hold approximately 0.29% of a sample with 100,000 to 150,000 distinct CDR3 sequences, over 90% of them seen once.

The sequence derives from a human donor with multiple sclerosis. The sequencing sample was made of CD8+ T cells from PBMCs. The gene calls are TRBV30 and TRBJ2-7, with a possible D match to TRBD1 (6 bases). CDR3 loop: CAWRTGLRDEQYF. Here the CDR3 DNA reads TGTGCCTGGAGGACAGGTCTCCGGGACGAGCAGTACTTC.